A few counts support the clone carrying this TCR beta chain. Noted time point: naive CD8 control sorted from an acute-time-point sample. Measured with immunoSEQ multiplex PCR; TCRdb has only the in-frame clones, and not every one. The sample yields approximately 40,000 clones, 70% to 90% seen once. This sample is part of a study of CD8 T cells in acute hepatitis C reinfection. Study as a whole: Sequences come from NS3-1073-specific CD8+ T cells, during acute infection and after clearance.

The sequencing input was naive CD8+ T cells from PBMCs. The receptor comes from a woman aged 18 to 35 who spontaneously cleared hepatitis C infection.

In DNA, the CDR3 is TGTGCCAGCAGCTCGTTACAGGCTAACTATGGCTACACCTTC. As protein: CASSSLQANYGYTF. This chain joins TRBV11-2 and TRBJ1-2; D perhaps matches TRBD1 (5 bases). The germline CDR1 and CDR2 sequences are SGHAT and FQNNGV. V was trimmed by 4 bases and J by 0 bases, leaving 9 bases between them. The CDR3 runs 14 residues.